This paragraph covers one TCR beta chain sequence. No cognate antigen has been identified for it. No base quality values were provided; no much bigger clone lies one nucleotide off. V sheds 5 bases and J sheds 1 base, leaving 8 bases between their ends. The germline V gene yields SGHVS for CDR1 and FQNEAQ for CDR2. From cysteine to phenylalanine, the CDR3 is 13 amino acids long. The DNA shown is the 39-base CDR3, in frame from base 1. These data come from a study of blood T cell repertoires in COVID-19 (dated by TCRdb to about 2020). Context from the whole study: Samples from collaborators originated in the United States, Italy and Spain and spanned both the acute and convalescent phases of COVID-19. The prospective study material was composed of cDNA or gDNA derived from T cells, B-cell-depleted T cells, or PBMCs. The dataset comprised deeply sampled blood TCRbeta repertoires from subjects exposed to, actively infected with, or recovered from COVID-19. The repertoires were released in a freely available public database intended as a resource for research on the immune response to SARS-CoV-2. Samples were obtained from the ongoing ImmuneRACE study (first 160 participants) and from approximately 1,200 subjects provided by 6 global collaborators. Nearly every sample came with metadata listing a de-identified subject ID, COVID-19 status, age in years and sex. Where available, HLA class I and class II types were taken from metadata supplied by the sample provider and were not determined by assay-based typing. Here is what the overall study found, with its caveats: How much clinical and demographic metadata was included differed by source and by participant, and the metadata was provided uncurated.

Collaborating institutions collected whole blood in K2EDTA tubes following their own protocols. For TCRbeta analysis, collaborator samples were shipped as frozen whole blood, as isolated PBMCs, or as DNA extracted from either sample type. TCRbeta CDR3 regions were amplified from genomic DNA by means of the immunoSEQ Assay, a bias-controlled multiplex PCR. Per the authors' processing: The number of nucleated cells in each sample was estimated from the amplification of reference gene primers within the assay. To quantify the absolute abundance of each unique TCRbeta CDR3 rearrangement, sequence reads were collapsed and filtered. For each sample, productive Simpson clonality was calculated as the square root of Simpson's diversity index over productive rearrangements. TCRdb re-hosts the immuneACCESS table, in-frame sequences only. Its copies lack some clones; in the studies checked, an unresolved V gene accounts for under half of them, and the cause for the rest is not known. The V and J calls and clone size come from that table; D and trimming were worked out from the DNA. The sample includes about 52,000 clones, with 85% to 90% observed a single time. Clones ranked in the top ten supply roughly 15% of the sample.

Material for sequencing was peripheral blood. The chain is assembled from TRBV7-8 and TRBJ2-5; matching of 6 bases hints at TRBD1 as the D gene. The sequence derives from a man in his 70s with acute or convalescent COVID-19. The DNA reads as follows: TGTGCCAGCAGCCTGGACAGCCAAGAGACCCAGTACTTC. Translated, it reads CASSLDSQETQYF.